One and the same sample provided the 20 T cell receptor beta chains below, sequenced in a study of tumor and adjacent non-tumor tissue in lung cancer. This sample's RNA came from whole unsorted tissue. TCRbeta libraries were built with three rounds of nested PCR, modified from ARM-PCR. One entry per CDR3 protein, called by TCRdb with MiXCR from the multiplex PCR reads. The sample has fewer than 80,000 distinct CDR3 sequences, about two thirds seen once; the top ten hold around an eighth. The sequencing input was lung tumor tissue. These receptors all stem from a woman between 70 and 85 years old with non-small cell lung cancer.

This clonotype was seen only a few times. V gene TRBV24-1 combines with J gene TRBJ2-1; D may be TRBD1 (6 bases). CDR1 and CDR2 from the germline V gene are KGHDR and SFDVKD. Trimming removed 4 bases from V and 4 bases from J, with 10 bases in between. The CDR3 covers 14 residues. The CDR3 DNA sequence: TGTGCCACCAGTGACGCGGACAGATACAATGAGCAGTTCTTC. Translating it yields CATSDADRYNEQFF.

Points on this clonotype: This may be a read error, as it is one base from a much larger clone. The CDR3 end shows no conserved phenylalanine or tryptophan, and so a read error is likely. The CDR3 region has the DNA TGCGCCAGCAGCGCGTCGACAGCGGCGAGCACTGAAGCTTTCTCT. Encoded protein: CASSASTAASTEAFS. The V call is TRBV5-1, the J call TRBJ1-1; D possibly corresponds to TRBD1 (5 bases). The CDR3 extends over 15 amino acids. Trimming left V 4 bases short and J 4 bases short, with 17 bases between. Germline lookup yields CDR1 SGHRS and CDR2 YFSETQ.

Note on this clonotype: The junction departs from germline at one end; a sequencing error may be responsible. The chain couples TRBV11-2 to TRBJ1-1; D is undetermined. The CDR3 runs 16 residues. Germline V lookup: CDR1 SGHAT, CDR2 FQNNGV. The DNA of the CDR3 is TGTGCCAGTAGCTCACACGCATTGGAGCAGCAACGGGAAGCTTTCTTT. Residues: CASSSHALEQQREAFF.

As concerns this clonotype: This may arise from a read error, as a much more abundant clone is one base away. The gene calls are TRBV20-1 and TRBJ2-1; 7 bases align to TRBD1. This CDR3 is built from 12 residues. V gave up 7 bases and J gave up 9 bases; unmatched junction bases: 9. Germline V gene data show CDR1 as DFQATT and CDR2 as SNEGSKA (reference sequence). CDR3 sequence (DNA): TGCAGTGGACAGGGTTTCAACATTGAGCAGTTCTTC. Translated: CSGQGFNIEQFF.

About this clonotype itself: Lacking the conserved final phenylalanine or tryptophan, this CDR3 likely reflects a read error. The V gene is TRBV4-1, the J gene TRBJ1-1, with D possibly matching TRBD1 (6 bases). Germline-derived CDR1 and CDR2 are MGHRA and YSYEKL. This CDR3 is 14 amino acids long. CDR3 sequence: CANSHRTDNTEAFY. The CDR3 DNA reads as TGCGCCAACAGCCACCGGACAGATAACACTGAAGCTTTCTAT.

In regard to this clonotype: Just one base apart from a much larger clone, this may be a read error. The rearrangement joins TRBV7-9 to TRBJ2-1; maybe TRBD1 (6 bases). Trimming stripped 6 bases from V and 9 bases from J, with 21 bases between. Germline lookup yields CDR1 SEHNR and CDR2 FQNEAQ (reference sequence). The CDR3 runs 15 residues. CDR3 sequence (DNA): TGTGCCAGCAGGCAGGGGTCGGGCGGTAGAGGTGAGCAGTTCTTC. Translating gives CASRQGSGGRGEQFF. Supplemented by reference TRBV7-9 and TRBJ2-1, the full variable domain reads DTGVSQNPRHKITKRGQNVTFRCDPISEHNRLYWYRQTLGQGPEFLTYFQNEAQLEKSRLLSDRFSAERPKGSFSTLEIQRTEQGDSAMYLCASRQGSGGRGEQFFGPGTRLTVL.

This clonotype was counted ten times or more. The chain employs TRBV28 and TRBJ1-5; 9 bases are a match to TRBD1. This CDR3 contains 14 residues. Germline assignment: CDR1 MDHEN and CDR2 SYDVKM. J lost 7 bases, V lost 4 bases, and 5 bases had no gene match. This CDR3 reads CASSSTGGVQPQHF. For the CDR3, the DNA is TGTGCCAGCAGTTCCACAGGGGGCGTCCAGCCCCAGCATTTT.

This clonotype was seen at least ten times. The chain joins TRBV20-1 to TRBJ1-4; unclear D gene. The CDR3 totals 14 residues. Per germline, CDR1 DFQATT and CDR2 SNEGSKA (reference sequence). Between the trimmed V and J ends, which lost 0 bases and 0 bases, there was a span of 5 bases. The CDR3: CSARDIATNEKLFF. The CDR3 DNA reads TGCAGTGCTAGAGACATTGCAACTAATGAAAAACTGTTTTTT.

A note on this clonotype: Just one base apart from a much larger clone, this may be a read error. CDR3 protein: CASNWDLTTGANVLTF. CDR3 coding DNA: TGCGCCAGCAACTGGGACCTTACCACCGGGGCCAACGTCCTGACTTTC. The chain uses TRBV5-1 and TRBJ2-6, with D perhaps given as TRBD1 or TRBD2 (5 bases each). Per the germline V gene, CDR1 is SGHRS and CDR2 is YFSETQ. With 6 bases removed from V and 4 bases from J, the gap between germline ends came to 17 bases. This CDR3 has 16 residues.

The rearrangement uses TRBV7-3 and TRBJ2-7; perhaps D is TRBD1 or TRBD2 (5 bases each). The germline V gene encodes CDR1 SGHTA and CDR2 FQGTGA. The V gene lost 2 bases and the J gene lost 6 bases, with 20 bases spanning the gap. This CDR3 comprises 16 residues. CDR3 DNA sequence: TGTGCCAGCAGCTTACACGAACCGGGGCCTGGGGTCGAGCAGTACTTC. It encodes CASSLHEPGPGVEQYF. Using reference TRBV7-3 and TRBJ2-7 for the parts outside the CDR3, the full variable domain is GAGVSQTPSNKVTEKGKYVELRCDPISGHTALYWYRQSLGQGPEFLIYFQGTGAADDSGLPNDRFFAVRPEGSVSTLKIQRTERGDSAVYLCASSLHEPGPGVEQYFGPGTRLTVT.

Concerning this clonotype itself: Being one base from a much bigger clone, this may be a read error. This chain uses TRBV20-1 with TRBJ2-2; tentative D call: TRBD2 (5 bases). The germline CDR1 and CDR2 sequences are DFQATT and SNEGSKA (reference sequence). V gave up 6 bases and J gave up 1 base, with 9 bases separating them. The CDR3 totals 13 residues. CDR3 DNA: TGCAGTGCAGGACTGGGGAACACCGGGGAGCTGTTTTTT. Its protein is CSAGLGNTGELFF.

This clonotype showed up just a few times. The rearrangement links TRBV12-3 or TRBV12-4 to TRBJ1-5; possibly TRBD1 for D (6 bases). With 5 bases removed from V and 6 bases from J, the gap between germline ends came to 20 bases. This CDR3 has 16 amino acids. CDR3 amino acids: CASSPRGTGLGQPQHF. For the CDR3, the DNA is TGTGCCAGCAGTCCTAGGGGAACAGGGTTAGGTCAGCCCCAGCATTTT.

As to this clonotype: One end of the junction fails to match germline, which may point to a read error. This chain uses TRBV12-3 or TRBV12-4 with TRBJ2-5; D is undetermined. The closer fit of TRBJ2-1 to the DNA end suggests the J call may be wrong. The CDR3 length is 13 residues. The DNA of the CDR3 is TGTACCAGCAGTAGGAATTTCCAAGAGACCCAGTTCTTC. Protein: CTSSRNFQETQFF.

Of note for this clonotype: A much larger clone lies one base from this, so it may be a read error. The gene calls are TRBV28 and TRBJ1-5; D uncertain. In germline, CDR1 is MDHEN, CDR2 SYDVKM. This CDR3 is 14 amino acids long. The CDR3 reads CTSGVGGGNQPQHF. For the CDR3, the DNA is TGTACCAGCGGGGTCGGCGGGGGCAATCAGCCCCAGCATTTT.

The chain recombines TRBV7-8 with TRBJ2-6, with D unresolved. The CDR3 runs 15 residues. The germline CDR1 and CDR2 sequences are SGHVS and FQNEAQ. This chain's CDR3 is CVSSPTLSGANVLTF. The CDR3 DNA follows: TGTGTCAGTAGCCCTACCCTTTCTGGGGCCAACGTCCTGACTTTC. Combining the CDR3 with reference TRBV7-8 and TRBJ2-6 gives the whole variable domain GAGVSQSPRYKVAKRGQDVALRCDPISGHVSLFWYQQALGQGPEFLTYFQNEAQLDKSGLPSDRFFAERPEGSVSTLKIQRTQQEDSAVYLCVSSPTLSGANVLTFGAGSRLTVL.

The chain uses TRBV12-3 or TRBV12-4 and TRBJ2-2; a weak D match, TRBD1 (5 bases). The CDR3 runs 12 residues. Trimming took off 4 bases at V and 11 bases at J, with 11 bases between the two ends. DNA of the CDR3: TGTGCCAGCAGTTGGCAGGGAAGAGAGCTGTTTTTT. Amino acid sequence: CASSWQGRELFF.

The rearrangement joins TRBV20-1 to TRBJ2-5, with D perhaps matching TRBD2 (5 bases). The CDR3 extends over 16 amino acids. Germline V lookup: CDR1 DFQATT, CDR2 SNEGSKA (reference sequence). V lost 0 bases and J 5 bases, leaving 19 bases between the germline ends. CDR3 DNA: TGCAGTGCTAGAGATCTAGTGGGAGATCTTTCGGAGACCCAGTACTTC. As protein: CSARDLVGDLSETQYF.

The chain is built from TRBV6-5 and TRBJ2-6; 7 bases agree with TRBD1. The CDR3 length is 15 residues. Looked up from germline, CDR1 is MNHEY and CDR2 is SVGAGI. The ends lost 11 bases at V and 4 bases at J; junction bases unmatched: 11. Here the CDR3 DNA reads TGTGCCGTAGGGGGCTGGGAGACCGGGGCCAACGTCCTGACTTTC. It is translated as CAVGGWETGANVLTF.

As to this clonotype: One end of the junction is discordant with germline, which a read error may explain. The V gene is TRBV6-5, the J gene TRBJ2-3; D not resolved. Per germline, CDR1 MNHEY and CDR2 SVGAGI. The CDR3 totals 15 residues. The CDR3 nucleotides are TGTGCCAGCAATTACTCATTTATGAGCACAGATACGCAGTATTTT. This encodes CASNYSFMSTDTQYF.

This clonotype was picked up one time. Compared with germline, one end of the junction differs, possibly owing to a read error. The chain carries TRBV28 and TRBJ2-2; 12 positions agree with TRBD2. This CDR3 comprises 16 residues. Germline CDR1 MDHEN, CDR2 SYDVKM. This CDR3 is CASSHHGLAGTGVLFF. As DNA, the CDR3 is TGTGCCAGCAGTCACCACGGACTAGCGGGAACCGGGGTGCTGTTTTTC. The full variable domain, with the rest looked up from reference TRBV28 and TRBJ2-2, is DVKVTQSSRYLVKRTGEKVFLECVQDMDHENMFWYRQDPGLGLRLIYFSYDVKMKEKGDIPEGYSVSREKKERFSLILESASTNQTSMYLCASSHHGLAGTGVLFFGEGSRLTVL.